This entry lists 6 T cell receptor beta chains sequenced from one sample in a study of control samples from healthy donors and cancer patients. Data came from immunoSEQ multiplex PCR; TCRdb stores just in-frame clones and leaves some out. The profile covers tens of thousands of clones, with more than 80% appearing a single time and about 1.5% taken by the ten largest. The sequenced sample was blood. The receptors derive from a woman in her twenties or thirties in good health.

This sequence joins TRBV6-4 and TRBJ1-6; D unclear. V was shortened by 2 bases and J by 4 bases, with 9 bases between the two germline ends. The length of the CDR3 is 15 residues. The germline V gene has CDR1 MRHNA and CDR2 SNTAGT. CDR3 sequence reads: CASSDKGEYNSPLHF. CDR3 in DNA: TGTGCCAGCAGTGACAAGGGCGAATATAATTCACCCCTCCACTTT.

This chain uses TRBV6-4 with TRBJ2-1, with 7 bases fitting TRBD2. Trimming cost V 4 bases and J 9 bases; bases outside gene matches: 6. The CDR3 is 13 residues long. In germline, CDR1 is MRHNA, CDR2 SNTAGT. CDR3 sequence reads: CASSASGGGEQFF. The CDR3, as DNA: TGTGCCAGCAGTGCTAGCGGTGGGGGTGAGCAGTTCTTC.

The CDR3 DNA is TGCAGCGTTGGTAGGCTGGGGGAGACCCAGTACTTC. This codes for CSVGRLGETQYF. This chain joins TRBV29-1 and TRBJ2-5; D is unresolved. This CDR3 spans 12 amino acids. The ends were cut back, 4 bases at V and 5 bases at J, with 11 bases in the middle. CDR1 and CDR2 (germline): SQVTM, ANQGSEA.

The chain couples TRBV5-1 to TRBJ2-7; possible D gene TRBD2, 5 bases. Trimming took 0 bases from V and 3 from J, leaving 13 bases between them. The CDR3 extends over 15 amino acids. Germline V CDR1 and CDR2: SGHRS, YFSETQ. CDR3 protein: CASSLAGGLSYEQYF. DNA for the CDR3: TGCGCCAGCAGCTTGGCCGGCGGACTGAGCTACGAGCAGTACTTC.

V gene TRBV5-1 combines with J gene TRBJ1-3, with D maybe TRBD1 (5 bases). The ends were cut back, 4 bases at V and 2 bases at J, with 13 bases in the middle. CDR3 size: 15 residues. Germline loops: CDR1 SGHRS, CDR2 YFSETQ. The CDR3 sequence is CASSPGIGAGNTIYF. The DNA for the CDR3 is TGCGCCAGCAGCCCAGGGATCGGGGCTGGAAACACCATATATTTT.

The CDR3 sequence: CASSPPTGTGELFF. The CDR3 DNA reads TGTGCCAGCTCACCACCAACAGGTACCGGGGAGCTGTTTTTT. The genes are TRBV18 and TRBJ2-2, with D possibly matching TRBD1 (5 bases). V was trimmed by 0 bases and J by 5 bases, leaving 7 bases between them. This CDR3 has 14 residues. In germline, CDR1 is KGHSH, CDR2 LQKENI.